A single sample is the source of the 28 T cell receptor beta chains below, sequenced in a study of siplizumab effects on memory and regulatory T cells. Clones were sequenced by immunoSEQ multiplex PCR, and TCRdb holds only the in-frame ones, with some missing. The sample has some 97,000 clones; just over 90% are singletons. The sample consisted of Tregs sorted from blood. Receptors were obtained from a human donor in good health.

V is TRBV19 and J is TRBJ1-2; D is uncertain. V was cut by 6 bases and J by 8 bases, with 19 bases left in between. The CDR3 sequence is 14 residues long. Germline-derived CDR1 and CDR2 are LNHDA and SQIVND (reference sequence). The CDR3 region has the DNA TGTGCCAGTAGCCCTGAGGGCCCTATAACGGGCTACACCTTC. It specifies CASSPEGPITGYTF. Using reference TRBV19 and TRBJ1-2 for the parts outside the CDR3, the full variable domain is DGGITQSPKYLFRKEGQNVTLSCEQNLNHDAMYWYRQDPGQGLRLIYYSQIVNDFQKGDIAEGYSVSREKKESFPLTVTSAQKNPTAFYLCASSPEGPITGYTFGSGTRLTVV.

The J gene is TRBJ2-3, the V gene TRBV4-1, with 10 bases aligning to TRBD1. CDR1 is MGHRA, CDR2 YSYEKL, per germline. The CDR3 length is 17 residues. V gave up 0 bases and J gave up 4 bases; unmatched junction bases: 7. CDR3 sequence: CASSQDGDRGRSDTQYF. For the CDR3, the DNA is TGCGCCAGCAGCCAAGATGGGGACAGGGGCAGGTCAGATACGCAGTATTTT.

Written as DNA, the CDR3 is TGCAGTGGTTCGAGCTGGGATGAGCAGTTCTTC. It specifies CSGSSWDEQFF. The rearrangement uses TRBV20-1 and TRBJ2-1; D is undetermined. Germline V CDR1 and CDR2: DFQATT, SNEGSKA (reference sequence). V lost 7 bases, J lost 8 bases, and 12 bases lay in between. The CDR3 is made up of 11 amino acids.

The chain combines TRBV7-9 with TRBJ2-2, with 9 bases lining up with TRBD2. The junction had 6 bases not matched to a gene; V was cut back by 5 bases and J by 5 bases. The CDR3 runs 15 residues. Germline V CDR1 and CDR2: SEHNR, FQNEAQ (reference sequence). CDR3 sequence (DNA): TGTGCCAGCAGCCCAGCGGGAGGATTTACCGGGGAGCTGTTTTTT. It translates to CASSPAGGFTGELFF.

The J gene is TRBJ1-4, the V gene TRBV28, with a weak D call TRBD1 (5 bases). Germline CDR1 reads MDHEN; CDR2 reads SYDVKM. This CDR3 spans 14 amino acids. With 2 bases removed from V and 8 bases from J, the gap between germline ends came to 12 bases. The CDR3 here is CASSLAGSWEKLFF. CDR3 nucleotide sequence: TGTGCCAGCAGTTTAGCAGGGTCGTGGGAAAAACTGTTTTTT.

The genes are TRBV10-3 and TRBJ2-6; the D gene is possibly TRBD1 (6 bases). V was trimmed by 3 bases and J by 0 bases, leaving 15 bases between them. CDR1 and CDR2 from the germline V gene are ENHRY and SYGVKD. This CDR3 has 18 amino acids. The CDR3 DNA reads as TGTGCCATCAGTGAAGGACAGATATTTTTCTCTGGGGCCAACGTCCTGACTTTC. Its translation: CAISEGQIFFSGANVLTF.

This clone was detected a few times. This sequence joins TRBV6-5 and TRBJ2-1, with D possibly being TRBD1 (6 bases). V lost 7 bases to trimming and J lost 10 bases, with 11 bases between them. Germline loops: CDR1 MNHEY, CDR2 SVGAGI. The CDR3 is made up of 11 amino acids. CDR3 protein: CASTWGLEQFF. CDR3 coding DNA: TGTGCCAGCACCTGGGGGCTGGAGCAGTTCTTC.

The CDR3 DNA follows: TGTGCCAGCAGCTTATTGGGGGTAGCGGGGCCCCGTGGTACGCAGTATTTT. Protein sequence: CASSLLGVAGPRGTQYF. The chain uses TRBV7-8 and TRBJ2-3; 8 bases are shared with TRBD2. V lost 2 bases, J lost 8 bases, and 15 bases stayed unmatched. Per germline, CDR1 SGHVS and CDR2 FQNEAQ. The CDR3 contains 17 residues.

This clone appeared a single time. V usage is TRBV5-1 and J usage is TRBJ1-1; the D gene is possibly TRBD1 (6 bases). CDR1 is SGHRS, CDR2 YFSETQ, per germline. The CDR3 spans 15 residues. The V end lost 0 bases, the J end lost 9 bases, and 18 bases lay between the germline ends. The CDR3 DNA sequence: TGCGCCAGCAGCTTGGAGGGGGGTCCGGCCTCGAAAGCTTTCTTT. Translating it yields CASSLEGGPASKAFF. The full variable domain, with the rest looked up from reference TRBV5-1 and TRBJ1-1, is KAGVTQTPRYLIKTRGQQVTLSCSPISGHRSVSWYQQTPGQGLQFLFEYFSETQRNKGNFPGRFSGRQFSNSRSEMNVSTLELGDSALYLCASSLEGGPASKAFFGQGTRLTVV.

This clone has more than one count but fewer than ten. The chain joins TRBV6-1 to TRBJ2-7; TRBD2 agrees at 12 bases. The CDR3 runs 16 residues. The junction had 11 bases not matched to a gene; V was cut back by 4 bases and J by 7 bases. Germline lookup yields CDR1 MNHNS and CDR2 SASEGT. CDR3: CASSALTSGRPREQYF. In DNA form, the CDR3 reads TGTGCCAGCAGTGCCCTTACTAGCGGGAGGCCCAGGGAGCAGTACTTC.

In nucleotides, the CDR3 is TGTGCCAGCAGCTTAGTAGGCGGGACAGGGCCCTATGGCTACACCTTC. Protein sequence: CASSLVGGTGPYGYTF. V and J are TRBV7-8 and TRBJ1-2, with 9 positions matching TRBD1. J was trimmed by 4 bases and V by 1 base; bases with no gene match: 7. The CDR3 has 16 residues. Germline lookup yields CDR1 SGHVS and CDR2 FQNEAQ.

The V and J genes are TRBV4-2 and TRBJ2-3; TRBD2 agrees at 12 bases. CDR3 length equals 16 residues. Germline V lookup: CDR1 LGHNA, CDR2 YNFKEQ. V was clipped by 3 bases and J by 3 bases; unmatched bases: 4. This chain's CDR3 is CASSHVTSGRTDTQYF. The CDR3 DNA reads as TGTGCCAGCAGCCACGTCACTAGCGGGAGGACAGATACGCAGTATTTT.

The rearrangement joins TRBV29-1 to TRBJ2-3, with D uncertain. The V end lost 3 bases, the J end lost 2 bases, and 6 bases lay between the germline ends. The CDR3 is made up of 12 amino acids. CDR1 and CDR2 from the germline V gene are SQVTM and ANQGSEA. The CDR3 nucleotides read TGCAGCGTTGATCTAGTCACAGATACGCAGTATTTT. Translation: CSVDLVTDTQYF.

This clone was seen once. The V and J genes are TRBV6-6 and TRBJ2-1; D call uncertain. The CDR3 extends over 16 amino acids. Trimming took off 6 bases at V and 6 bases at J, with 21 bases between the two ends. Per germline, CDR1 MNHNY and CDR2 SVGAGI (reference sequence). The DNA of the CDR3 is TGTGCCAGCAGATCTACGAGAATCCGACGCATCAATGAGCAGTTCTTC. Protein sequence: CASRSTRIRRINEQFF.

This chain joins TRBV15 and TRBJ2-2; D ambiguous. The CDR3 extends over 14 amino acids. Looked up from germline, CDR1 is LNHNV and CDR2 is YYDKDF (reference sequence). V was shortened by 0 bases and J by 3 bases, with 5 bases between the two germline ends. The CDR3 region is CATSRDLYTGELFF. CDR3 sequence (DNA): TGTGCCACCAGCAGAGATTTGTACACCGGGGAGCTGTTTTTT.

The rearrangement joins TRBV6-6 to TRBJ2-1; 7 positions agree with TRBD2. Germline V gene lookup returns CDR1 MNHNY and CDR2 SVGAGI (reference sequence). The V gene end was trimmed by 0 bases and the J gene end by 2 bases; junction bases not matched to a gene: 4. This CDR3 has 16 amino acids. The chain's CDR3 is CASSYSMAGAYNEQFF. For the CDR3, the DNA is TGTGCCAGCAGTTACTCTATGGCGGGAGCCTACAATGAGCAGTTCTTC.

This chain links TRBV6-1 with TRBJ2-7, with unresolved D. The CDR3 has 12 residues. Germline CDR1 MNHNS, CDR2 SASEGT. V shed 8 bases and J shed 3 bases, with 11 bases lying between them. Here the CDR3 reads CASAPTFYEQYF. The CDR3 nucleotides read TGTGCCAGCGCTCCAACCTTCTACGAGCAGTACTTC.

The chain is built from TRBV5-1 and TRBJ2-7, with a weak D call TRBD2 (6 bases). This CDR3 spans 13 amino acids. V was cut by 4 bases and J by 0 bases, with 8 bases left in between. Germline V lookup: CDR1 SGHRS, CDR2 YFSETQ. As DNA, the CDR3 is TGCGCCAGCAGCGACGGGAGCTCCTACGAGCAGTACTTC. Its protein is CASSDGSSYEQYF.

The genes are TRBV10-1 and TRBJ2-3, with D possibly matching TRBD1 (5 bases). V was cut by 5 bases and J by 2 bases, with 8 bases left in between. CDR3 length: 13 residues. The germline V gene has CDR1 WNHNN and CDR2 SYGVQD (reference sequence). CDR3 DNA sequence: TGCGCCAGCAGTAGCAGGGTCACAGATACGCAGTATTTT. It translates to CASSSRVTDTQYF.

This chain uses TRBV7-3 with TRBJ2-3; the D call may be TRBD1 or TRBD2 (6 bases each). V lost 5 bases, J lost 1 base, and 10 bases lay in between. CDR1 and CDR2 from the germline V gene are SGHTA and FQGTGA. The CDR3 has 14 amino acids. The CDR3: CASSPRGRTDTQYF. The DNA for the CDR3 is TGTGCCAGCAGCCCCCGGGGGCGCACAGATACGCAGTATTTT.

This clone was picked up one time. The V and J genes are TRBV19 and TRBJ1-3; possibly TRBD1 for D (5 bases). V was cut by 3 bases and J by 2 bases, with 17 bases left in between. The CDR3 runs 17 residues. CDR1 is LNHDA, CDR2 SQIVND, per germline (reference sequence). The CDR3 bases are TGTGCCAGTAGTATGAGAGGGTTCGGGGGACCTGGAAACACCATATATTTT. Amino acid sequence: CASSMRGFGGPGNTIYF. The full variable domain, rest sourced from reference TRBV19 and TRBJ1-3, is DGGITQSPKYLFRKEGQNVTLSCEQNLNHDAMYWYRQDPGQGLRLIYYSQIVNDFQKGDIAEGYSVSREKKESFPLTVTSAQKNPTAFYLCASSMRGFGGPGNTIYFGEGSWLTVV.

The chain combines TRBV4-1 with TRBJ2-2; the D gene is possibly TRBD1 (5 bases). The germline V gene has CDR1 MGHRA and CDR2 YSYEKL. The CDR3 consists of 14 residues. Trimming removed 6 bases from V and 5 bases from J, with 13 bases in between. The chain's CDR3 is CASRKGKATGELFF. The CDR3 DNA is TGCGCCAGCAGAAAGGGGAAGGCTACCGGGGAGCTGTTTTTT.

V is TRBV9 and J is TRBJ2-1, with TRBD2 matching 15 bases. This CDR3 comprises 17 residues. V shed 3 bases and J 8 bases; nucleotides not matched to a gene: 9. Germline V gene data show CDR1 as SGDLS and CDR2 as YYNGEE. The DNA for the CDR3 is TGTGCCAGCAGCGGGTCCGTAGGACTAGCGGGAGGGGATGAGCAGTTCTTC. Translated, it gives CASSGSVGLAGGDEQFF.

The rearrangement uses TRBV7-9 and TRBJ1-1; D is ambiguous. V lost 1 base and J 5 bases, leaving 11 bases between the germline ends. CDR3 length equals 14 residues. Per the germline V gene, CDR1 is SEHNR and CDR2 is FQNEAQ (reference sequence). The CDR3 DNA reads as TGTGCCAGCAGCTTAGAGGGCGGGGTGACTGAAGCTTTCTTT. Protein sequence: CASSLEGGVTEAFF.

The V call is TRBV10-1, the J call TRBJ1-1, with a tentative D call TRBD1 (5 bases). V lost 0 bases to trimming and J lost 5 bases, with 10 bases between them. CDR1 is WNHNN, CDR2 SYGVQD, per germline (reference sequence). The CDR3 runs to 14 residues. The CDR3 here is CASSESWRGTEAFF. The CDR3 DNA reads as TGCGCCAGCAGTGAGTCGTGGAGGGGAACTGAAGCTTTCTTT.

CDR3 amino acids: CASRPGGGFNEKLFF. DNA of the CDR3: TGTGCCAGCAGGCCAGGCGGGGGCTTCAATGAAAAACTGTTTTTT. The rearrangement joins TRBV2 to TRBJ1-4; D possibly corresponds to TRBD1 (6 bases). Germline V lookup: CDR1 SNHLY, CDR2 FYNNEI. Trimming removed 6 bases from V and 5 bases from J, with 16 bases in between. CDR3 length: 15 amino acids.

J is TRBJ2-3 and V is TRBV7-9; D is unresolved. The ends were cut back, 3 bases at V and 1 base at J, with 14 bases in the middle. This CDR3 is built from 16 residues. Per germline, CDR1 SEHNR and CDR2 FQNEAQ (reference sequence). The DNA for the CDR3 is TGTGCCAGCAGCTTGATGGCCTCGATCCGCACAGATACGCAGTATTTT. Translating it yields CASSLMASIRTDTQYF.

The CDR3: CASSYQGARETQYF. The DNA of the CDR3 is TGTGCCAGCAGCTACCAGGGGGCACGAGAGACCCAGTACTTC. This chain uses TRBV7-6 with TRBJ2-5; 8 bases line up with TRBD1. The germline V gene encodes CDR1 SGHVS and CDR2 FNYEAQ. There are 14 residues in the CDR3. V dropped 4 bases and J dropped 4; count of bases not matched to a gene: 5.